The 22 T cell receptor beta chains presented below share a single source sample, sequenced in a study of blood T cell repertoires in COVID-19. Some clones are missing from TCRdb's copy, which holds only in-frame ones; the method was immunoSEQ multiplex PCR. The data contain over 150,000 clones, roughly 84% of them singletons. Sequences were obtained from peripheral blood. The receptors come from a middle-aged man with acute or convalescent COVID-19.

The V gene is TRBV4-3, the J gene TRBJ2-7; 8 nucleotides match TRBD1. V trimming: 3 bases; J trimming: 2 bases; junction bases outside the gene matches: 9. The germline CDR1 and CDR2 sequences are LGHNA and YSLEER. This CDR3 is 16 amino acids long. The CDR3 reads CASSQAQGAGAYEQYF. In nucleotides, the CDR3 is TGCGCCAGCAGCCAGGCCCAGGGGGCTGGAGCCTACGAGCAGTACTTC.

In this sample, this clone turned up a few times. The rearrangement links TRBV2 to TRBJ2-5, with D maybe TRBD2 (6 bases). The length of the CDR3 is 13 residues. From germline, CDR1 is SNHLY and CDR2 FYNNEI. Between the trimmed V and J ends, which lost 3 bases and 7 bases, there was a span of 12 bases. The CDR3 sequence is CASSDQGGATQYF. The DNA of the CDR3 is TGTGCCAGCAGTGATCAGGGAGGCGCGACCCAGTACTTC.

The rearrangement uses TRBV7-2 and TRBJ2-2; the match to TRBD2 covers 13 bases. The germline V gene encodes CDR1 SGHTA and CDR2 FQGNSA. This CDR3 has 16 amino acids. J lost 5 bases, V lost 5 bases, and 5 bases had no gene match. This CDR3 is CASSPRTSGRTGELFF. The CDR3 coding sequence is TGTGCCAGCAGCCCCCGGACTAGCGGGAGAACCGGGGAGCTGTTTTTT. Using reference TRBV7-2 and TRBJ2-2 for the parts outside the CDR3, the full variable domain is GAGVSQSPSNKVTEKGKDVELRCDPISGHTALYWYRQSLGQGLEFLIYFQGNSAPDKSGLPSDRFSAERTGGSVSTLTIQRTQQEDSAVYLCASSPRTSGRTGELFFGEGSRLTVL.

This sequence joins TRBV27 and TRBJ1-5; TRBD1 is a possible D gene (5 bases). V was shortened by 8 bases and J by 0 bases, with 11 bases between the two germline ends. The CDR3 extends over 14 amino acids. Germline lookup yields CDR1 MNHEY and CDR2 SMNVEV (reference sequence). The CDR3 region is CASADIYSNQPQHF. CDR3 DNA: TGTGCCAGCGCGGACATCTATAGCAATCAGCCCCAGCATTTT.

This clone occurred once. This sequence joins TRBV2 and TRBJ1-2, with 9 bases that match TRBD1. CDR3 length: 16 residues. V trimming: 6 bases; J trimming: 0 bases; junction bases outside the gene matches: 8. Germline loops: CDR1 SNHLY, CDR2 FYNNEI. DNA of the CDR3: TGTGCCAGCAGGAGGGACAGGGATTACCCTAACTATGGCTACACCTTC. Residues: CASRRDRDYPNYGYTF.

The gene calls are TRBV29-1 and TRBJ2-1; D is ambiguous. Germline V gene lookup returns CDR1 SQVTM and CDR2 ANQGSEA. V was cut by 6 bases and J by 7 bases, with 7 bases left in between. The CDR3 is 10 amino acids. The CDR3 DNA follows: TGCAGCGTCGCGATGAATGAGCAGTTCTTC. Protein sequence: CSVAMNEQFF.

As DNA, the CDR3 is TGTGCCAGCAGTGGTTCTTGGGCAGGGGGGGATACGCAGTATTTT. This encodes CASSGSWAGGDTQYF. The J gene is TRBJ2-3, the V gene TRBV2; weak D call: TRBD1 (7 bases). The germline CDR1 and CDR2 sequences are SNHLY and FYNNEI. Trimming took off 4 bases at V and 6 bases at J, with 17 bases between the two ends. This CDR3 is built from 15 residues. Filled out from reference TRBV2 and TRBJ2-3, the complete variable domain reads EPEVTQTPSHQVTQMGQEVILRCVPISNHLYFYWYRQILGQKVEFLVSFYNNEISEKSEIFDDQFSVERPDGSNFTLKIRSTKLEDSAMYFCASSGSWAGGDTQYFGPGTRLTVL.

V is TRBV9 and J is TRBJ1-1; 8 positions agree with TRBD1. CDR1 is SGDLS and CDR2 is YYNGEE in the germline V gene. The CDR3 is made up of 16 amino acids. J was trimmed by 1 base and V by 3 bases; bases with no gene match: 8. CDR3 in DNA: TGTGCCAGCAGCGCCGGACAGGGTGTGGGGAACACTGAAGCTTTCTTT. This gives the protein CASSAGQGVGNTEAFF. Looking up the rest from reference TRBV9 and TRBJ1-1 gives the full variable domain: DSGVTQTPKHLITATGQRVTLRCSPRSGDLSVYWYQQSLDQGLQFLIQYYNGEERAKGNILERFSAQQFPDLHSELNLSSLELGDSALYFCASSAGQGVGNTEAFFGQGTRLTVV.

This CDR3 is CASSSTPQGRGYGYTF. Here the CDR3 DNA reads TGTGCCAGCAGCTCAACCCCACAGGGTCGGGGCTATGGCTACACCTTC. This sequence joins TRBV5-5 and TRBJ1-2; possibly TRBD1 for D (6 bases). The V and J ends lost 3 bases and 4 bases respectively, with 19 bases between them. The CDR3 spans 16 residues. Germline V gene sequence: CDR1 SGHKS, CDR2 YYEKEE (reference sequence).

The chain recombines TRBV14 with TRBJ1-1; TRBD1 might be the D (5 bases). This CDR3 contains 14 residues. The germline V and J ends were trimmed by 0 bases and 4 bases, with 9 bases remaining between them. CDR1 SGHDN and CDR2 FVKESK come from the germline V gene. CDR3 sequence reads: CASSQERGITEAFF. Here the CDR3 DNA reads TGTGCCAGCAGCCAAGAACGGGGGATCACTGAAGCTTTCTTT.

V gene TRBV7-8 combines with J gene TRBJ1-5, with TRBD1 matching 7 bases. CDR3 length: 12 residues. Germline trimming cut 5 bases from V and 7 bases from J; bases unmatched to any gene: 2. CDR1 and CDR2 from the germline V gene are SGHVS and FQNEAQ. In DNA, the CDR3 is TGTGCCAGCAGCCCAGGGGGGCAGCCCCAGCATTTT. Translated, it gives CASSPGGQPQHF.

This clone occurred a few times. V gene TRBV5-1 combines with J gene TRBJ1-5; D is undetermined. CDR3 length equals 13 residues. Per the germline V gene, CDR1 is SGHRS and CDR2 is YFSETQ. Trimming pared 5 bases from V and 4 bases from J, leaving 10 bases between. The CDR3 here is CASRDQENQPQHF. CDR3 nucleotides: TGCGCCAGCAGAGACCAGGAAAATCAGCCCCAGCATTTT.

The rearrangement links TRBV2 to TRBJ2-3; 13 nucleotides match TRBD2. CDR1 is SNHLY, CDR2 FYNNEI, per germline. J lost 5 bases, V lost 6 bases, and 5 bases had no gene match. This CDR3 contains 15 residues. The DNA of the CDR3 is TGTGCCAGCAGACTAGCGGGGGGGCTGGTAGATACGCAGTATTTT. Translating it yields CASRLAGGLVDTQYF.

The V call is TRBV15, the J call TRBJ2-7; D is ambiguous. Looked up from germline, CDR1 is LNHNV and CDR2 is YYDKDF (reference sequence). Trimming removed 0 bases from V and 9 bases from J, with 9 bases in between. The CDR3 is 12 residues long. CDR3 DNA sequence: TGTGCCACCAGCAGAGATAGCACGGTGCAGTACTTC. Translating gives CATSRDSTVQYF.

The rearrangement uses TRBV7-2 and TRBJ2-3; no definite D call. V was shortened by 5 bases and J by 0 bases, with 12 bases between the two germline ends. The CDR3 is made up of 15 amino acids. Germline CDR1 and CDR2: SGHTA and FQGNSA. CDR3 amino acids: CASSLRPTSTDTQYF. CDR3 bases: TGTGCCAGCAGCCTCCGCCCGACAAGCACAGATACGCAGTATTTT.

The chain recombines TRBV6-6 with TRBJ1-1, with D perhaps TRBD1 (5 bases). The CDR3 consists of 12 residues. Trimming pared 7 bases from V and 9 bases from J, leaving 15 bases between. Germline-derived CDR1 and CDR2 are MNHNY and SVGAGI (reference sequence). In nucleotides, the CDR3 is TGTGCCAGCACCAAGGGGCAGGGCAAAGCTTTCTTT. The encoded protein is CASTKGQGKAFF.

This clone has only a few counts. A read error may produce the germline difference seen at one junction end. The CDR3 protein is CARSSGQTYGYTF. CDR3 coding DNA: TGTGCCCGGAGTTCGGGACAGACTTATGGCTACACCTTC. The chain carries TRBV30 and TRBJ1-2; TRBD1 agrees at 7 bases. The CDR3 extends over 13 amino acids. The germline V gene encodes CDR1 GTSNPN and CDR2 SVGIG (reference sequence).

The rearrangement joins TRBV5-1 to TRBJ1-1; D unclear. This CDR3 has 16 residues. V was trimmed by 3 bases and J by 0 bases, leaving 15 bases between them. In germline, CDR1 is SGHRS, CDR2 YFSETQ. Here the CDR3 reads CASSSGSRILNTEAFF. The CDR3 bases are TGCGCCAGCAGCTCCGGGAGCAGGATTTTGAACACTGAAGCTTTCTTT. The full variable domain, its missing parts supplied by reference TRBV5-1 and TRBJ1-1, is KAGVTQTPRYLIKTRGQQVTLSCSPISGHRSVSWYQQTPGQGLQFLFEYFSETQRNKGNFPGRFSGRQFSNSRSEMNVSTLELGDSALYLCASSSGSRILNTEAFFGQGTRLTVV.

This CDR3 is CASSGGQTFQETQYF. The CDR3 DNA reads TGTGCCAGCAGCGGGGGACAGACTTTCCAAGAGACCCAGTACTTC. The chain recombines TRBV9 with TRBJ2-5; 7 bases map to TRBD1. This CDR3 region has 15 residues. CDR1 SGDLS and CDR2 YYNGEE come from the germline V gene. The junction had 6 bases not matched to a gene; V was cut back by 3 bases and J by 1 base.

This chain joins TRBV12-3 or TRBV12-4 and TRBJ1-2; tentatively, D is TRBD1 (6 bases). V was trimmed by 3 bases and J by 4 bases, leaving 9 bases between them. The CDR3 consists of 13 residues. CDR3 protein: CASSFGRGYGYTF. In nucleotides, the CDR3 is TGTGCCAGCAGTTTCGGCAGGGGCTATGGCTACACCTTC.

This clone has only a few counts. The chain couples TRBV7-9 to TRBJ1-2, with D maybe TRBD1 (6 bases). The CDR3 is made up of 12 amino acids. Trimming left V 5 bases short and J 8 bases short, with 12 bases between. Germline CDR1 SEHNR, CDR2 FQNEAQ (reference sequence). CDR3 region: CASSASGDGYTF. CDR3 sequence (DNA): TGTGCCAGCAGCGCTTCAGGGGACGGCTACACCTTC.

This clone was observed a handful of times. CDR3 in amino acids: CASSAGQGSTNEKLFF. CDR3 DNA sequence: TGTGCCAGCAGCGCGGGACAGGGGTCAACTAATGAAAAACTGTTTTTT. The chain employs TRBV9 and TRBJ1-4; 10 nucleotides line up with TRBD1. CDR3 length equals 16 residues. Looked up from germline, CDR1 is SGDLS and CDR2 is YYNGEE. The V gene end was trimmed by 3 bases and the J gene end by 0 bases; junction bases not matched to a gene: 2. Full variable domain (remainder filled in from reference TRBV9 and TRBJ1-4): DSGVTQTPKHLITATGQRVTLRCSPRSGDLSVYWYQQSLDQGLQFLIQYYNGEERAKGNILERFSAQQFPDLHSELNLSSLELGDSALYFCASSAGQGSTNEKLFFGSGTQLSVL.